The sequence of this T cell receptor beta chain was determined in a study of T cell responses to AZD1222 COVID-19 vaccine. Study results and limitations: Baseline seropositivity characterized only a handful of AZD1222 recipients. Regions left unmutated in variants are reportedly the target of nearly half of spike-specific TCRs.

Turning to this clone: Its antigen is not identified.

V was clipped by 5 bases and J by 4 bases; unmatched bases: 11. The CDR3 contains 17 residues. CDR1 and CDR2 (germline): SEHNR, FQNEAQ (reference sequence). The data were produced by immunoSEQ multiplex PCR, yet TCRdb's version contains in-frame clones alone and is incomplete. Of approximately 110,000 clones in the sample, roughly 84% were seen once. Source: peripheral blood, taken on day 0 of AZD1222 vaccination. The rearrangement uses TRBV7-9 and TRBJ1-5, with 10 bases that match TRBD1. The sequence was obtained from an adult in good health. Here the CDR3 reads CASSLGDRGWGNQPQHF. CDR3 in DNA: TGTGCCAGCAGCCTAGGGGACAGGGGTTGGGGGAATCAGCCCCAGCATTTT.